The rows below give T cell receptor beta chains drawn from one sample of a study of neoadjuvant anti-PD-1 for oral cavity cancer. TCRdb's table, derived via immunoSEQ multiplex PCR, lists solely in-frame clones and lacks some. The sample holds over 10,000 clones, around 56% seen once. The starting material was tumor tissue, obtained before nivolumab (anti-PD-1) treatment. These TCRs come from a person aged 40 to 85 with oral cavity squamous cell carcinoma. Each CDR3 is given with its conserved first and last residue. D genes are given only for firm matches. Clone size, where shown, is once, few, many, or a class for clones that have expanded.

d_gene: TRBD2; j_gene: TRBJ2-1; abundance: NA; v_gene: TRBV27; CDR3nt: TGTGCCAGCAGGTCCGGGACTAGCGGGAACAATGAGCAGTTCTTC; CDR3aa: CASRSGTSGNNEQFF
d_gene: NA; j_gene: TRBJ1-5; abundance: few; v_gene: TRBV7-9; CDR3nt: TGTGCCAGCAGCGTCGACAGCCACAATCAGCCCCAGCATTTT; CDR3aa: CASSVDSHNQPQHF
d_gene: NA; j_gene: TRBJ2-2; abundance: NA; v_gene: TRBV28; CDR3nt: TGTGCCAGCAGTTTAATTGGGCTAGCGACCGGGGAGCTGTTTTTT; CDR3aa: CASSLIGLATGELFF
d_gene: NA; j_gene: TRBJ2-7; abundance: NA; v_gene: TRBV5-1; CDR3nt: TGCGCCAGCAGCTTTACAGGAGACCCCTACGAGCAGTACTTC; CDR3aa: CASSFTGDPYEQYF
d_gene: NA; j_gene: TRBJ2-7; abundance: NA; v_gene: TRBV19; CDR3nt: TGTGCCAGTGCTCGGGGCCACTCCTACGAGCAGTACTTC; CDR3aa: CASARGHSYEQYF
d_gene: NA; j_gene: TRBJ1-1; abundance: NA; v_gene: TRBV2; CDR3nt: TGTGCCAGCAGTGTTGCCGTGAGCGGGGCAGAGCCGAAAACCACGTGGAGCACTGAAGCTTTCTTT; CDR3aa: CASSVAVSGAEPKTTWSTEAFF
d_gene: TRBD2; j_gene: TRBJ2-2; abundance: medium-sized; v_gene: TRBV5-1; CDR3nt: TGCGCCAGCACCCTAGCGGGAGGGCCCCCCGGGGAGCTGTTTTTT; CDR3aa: CASTLAGGPPGELFF
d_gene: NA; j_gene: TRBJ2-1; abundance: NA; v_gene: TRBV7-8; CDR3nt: TGTGCCAGCAGCTCGACAACCTACAATGAGCAGTTCTTC; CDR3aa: CASSSTTYNEQFF
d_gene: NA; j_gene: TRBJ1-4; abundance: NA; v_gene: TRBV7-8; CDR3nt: TGTGCCAGCAGCAGGAGGTTGGGGCAGGATGAAAAACTGTTTTTT; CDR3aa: CASSRRLGQDEKLFF
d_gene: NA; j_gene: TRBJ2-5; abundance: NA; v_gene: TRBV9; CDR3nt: TGTGCCAGCAGCGAGGAAGGAGGGAAAGAGACCCAGTACTTC; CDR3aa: CASSEEGGKETQYF
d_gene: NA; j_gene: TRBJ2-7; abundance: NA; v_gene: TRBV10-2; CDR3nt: TGCGCCAGCAGTGAAGGGAGCCAGGTTGGGAACGAGCAGTACTTC; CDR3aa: CASSEGSQVGNEQYF
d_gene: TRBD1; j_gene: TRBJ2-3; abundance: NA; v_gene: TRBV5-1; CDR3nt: TGCGCCAGCAGCTCAGGGCAGGGGGCGGGTACAGATACGCAGTATTTT; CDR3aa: CASSSGQGAGTDTQYF
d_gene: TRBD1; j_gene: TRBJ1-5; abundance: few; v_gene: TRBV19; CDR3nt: TGTGCCAGTAGTATAGATCCGGGACAGAGCAATCAGCCCCAGCATTTT; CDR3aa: CASSIDPGQSNQPQHF
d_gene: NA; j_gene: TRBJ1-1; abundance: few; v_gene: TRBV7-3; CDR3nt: TGTGCCAGCAGCTTAAGGGGTCTCGGTGAAGCTTTCTTT; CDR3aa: CASSLRGLGEAFF
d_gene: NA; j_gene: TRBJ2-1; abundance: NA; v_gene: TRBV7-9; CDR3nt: TGTGCCAGCAGCTTTAGGCGGGATCCCTACAATGAGCAGTTCTTC; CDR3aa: CASSFRRDPYNEQFF
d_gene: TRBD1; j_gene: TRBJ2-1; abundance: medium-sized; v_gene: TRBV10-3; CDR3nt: TGTGCCATCAGTGGACAGGGAGAGGTTTACAATGAGCAGTTCTTC; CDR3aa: CAISGQGEVYNEQFF
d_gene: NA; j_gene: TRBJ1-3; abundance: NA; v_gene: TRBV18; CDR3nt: TGTGCCAGCTCACCACCGGGGAACTCTGGAAACACCATATATTTT; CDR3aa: CASSPPGNSGNTIYF
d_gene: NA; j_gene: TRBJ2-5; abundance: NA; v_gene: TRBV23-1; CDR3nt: TGCGCCAGCAGTCAATACCAAGAGACCCAGTACTTC; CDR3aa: CASSQYQETQYF
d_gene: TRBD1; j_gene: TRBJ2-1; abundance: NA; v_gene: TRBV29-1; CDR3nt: TGCAGCGTTTTCCGGGACAGGGGACAGTTCTTC; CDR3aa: CSVFRDRGQFF
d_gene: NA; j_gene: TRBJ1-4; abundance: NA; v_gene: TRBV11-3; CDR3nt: TGTGCCAGCAGCTTTCCCAGTACAACTAATGAAAAACTGTTTTTT; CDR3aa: CASSFPSTTNEKLFF
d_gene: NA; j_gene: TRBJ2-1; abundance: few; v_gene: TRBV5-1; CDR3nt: TGCGCCAGCAGCTCTAACAATGAGCAGTTCTTC; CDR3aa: CASSSNNEQFF
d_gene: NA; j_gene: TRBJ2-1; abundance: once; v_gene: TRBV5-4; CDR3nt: TGTGCCAGCAGCTCGGGACTCACTGGGAATGAGCAGTTCTTC; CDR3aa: CASSSGLTGNEQFF
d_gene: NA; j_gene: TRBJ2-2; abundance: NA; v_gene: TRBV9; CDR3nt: TGTGCCAGCAGCGTAGCTCTTGGGGTGGGGACCGGGGAGCTGTTTTTT; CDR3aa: CASSVALGVGTGELFF
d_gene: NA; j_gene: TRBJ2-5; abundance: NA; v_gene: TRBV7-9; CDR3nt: TGTGCCAGCAGCGTGACTGTGGTCCAAGAGACCCAGTACTTC; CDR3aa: CASSVTVVQETQYF
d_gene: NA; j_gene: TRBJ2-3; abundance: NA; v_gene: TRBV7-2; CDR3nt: TGTGCCAGCAGCGGCTTAGGGGTGGGCACAGATACGCAGTATTTT; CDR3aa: CASSGLGVGTDTQYF
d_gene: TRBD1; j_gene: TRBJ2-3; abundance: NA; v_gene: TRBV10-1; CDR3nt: TGCGCCAGCAGTGCTGACAGGGGAGATACGCAGTATTTT; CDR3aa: CASSADRGDTQYF
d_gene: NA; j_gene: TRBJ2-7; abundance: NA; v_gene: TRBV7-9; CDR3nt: TGTGCCAGCAGCCCCCCCAGGGGACGAAGCCTCGGGGACGAGCAGTACTTC; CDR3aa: CASSPPRGRSLGDEQYF
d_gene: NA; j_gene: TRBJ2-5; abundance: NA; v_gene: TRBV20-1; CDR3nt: TGCAGTGCTAGTTCGGGAGAGACCCAGTACTTC; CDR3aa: CSASSGETQYF
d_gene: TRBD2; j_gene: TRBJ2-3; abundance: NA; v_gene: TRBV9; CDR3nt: TGTGCCAGCAGCGCGAGCGGGACTAGCACAGATACGCAGTATTTT; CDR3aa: CASSASGTSTDTQYF
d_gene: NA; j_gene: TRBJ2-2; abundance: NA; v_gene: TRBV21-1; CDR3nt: TGTGCCAGCAGCAAAGGAGAGATTACCGGGGAGCTGTTTTTT; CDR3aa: CASSKGEITGELFF
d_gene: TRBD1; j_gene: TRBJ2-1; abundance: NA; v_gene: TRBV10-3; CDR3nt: TGTGCCATCAGTGAGTCCTTTTTGGGACAGAGCAATGAGCAGTTCTTC; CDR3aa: CAISESFLGQSNEQFF
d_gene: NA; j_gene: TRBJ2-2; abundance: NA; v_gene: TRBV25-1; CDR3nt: TGTGCCAGCAGTGAAGCCGGGACGGTAAACACCGGGGAGCTGTTTTTT; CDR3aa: CASSEAGTVNTGELFF
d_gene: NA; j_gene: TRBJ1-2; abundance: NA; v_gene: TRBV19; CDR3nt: TGTGCCAGTAGGGCGAGGGTTACTGGCTACACCTTC; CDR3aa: CASRARVTGYTF
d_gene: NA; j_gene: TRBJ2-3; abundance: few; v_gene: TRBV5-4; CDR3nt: TGTGCCAGCAGCTTGGTACTAGCCCCAGATACGCAGTATTTT; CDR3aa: CASSLVLAPDTQYF
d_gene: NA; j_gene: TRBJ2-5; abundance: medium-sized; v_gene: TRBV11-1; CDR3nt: TGTGCCAGCAGCCCGTCTGGTTCGGAGACCCAGTACTTC; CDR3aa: CASSPSGSETQYF
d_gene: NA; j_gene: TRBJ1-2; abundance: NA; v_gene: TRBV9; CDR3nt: TGTGCCAGCAGCGTAGTCGCAGGACAAGGCTATGGCTACACCTTC; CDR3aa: CASSVVAGQGYGYTF
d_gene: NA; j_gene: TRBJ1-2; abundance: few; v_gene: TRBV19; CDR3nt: TGTGCCAGTGGAAAGGGGCCTCAGGACGGCTACACCTTC; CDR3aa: CASGKGPQDGYTF
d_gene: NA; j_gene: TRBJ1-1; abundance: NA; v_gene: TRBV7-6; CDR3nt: TGTGCCAGCAGCTTCGGGGGAAAGTCTGAAGCTTTCTTT; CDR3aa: CASSFGGKSEAFF
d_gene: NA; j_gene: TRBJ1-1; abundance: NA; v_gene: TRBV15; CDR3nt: TGTGCCACCAGCAGAGAGCTGGGGGCGTGGGACACTGAAGCTTTCTTT; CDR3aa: CATSRELGAWDTEAFF
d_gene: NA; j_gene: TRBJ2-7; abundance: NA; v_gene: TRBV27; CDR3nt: TGTGCCAGCAGTTTGAACGGTCCCTACGAGCAGTACTTC; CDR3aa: CASSLNGPYEQYF
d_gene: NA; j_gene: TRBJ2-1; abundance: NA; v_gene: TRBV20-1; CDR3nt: TGCAGTGCTAGAATGGATGAGCAGTTCTTC; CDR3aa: CSARMDEQFF
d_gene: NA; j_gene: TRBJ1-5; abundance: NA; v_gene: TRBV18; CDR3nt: TGTGCCAGCTCACGTAATCAGCCCCAGCATTTT; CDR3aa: CASSRNQPQHF
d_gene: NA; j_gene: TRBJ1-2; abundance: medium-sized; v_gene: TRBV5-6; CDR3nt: TGTGCCAGCAGCTCAGCTGGGGGGAACTATGGCTACACCTTC; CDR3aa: CASSSAGGNYGYTF
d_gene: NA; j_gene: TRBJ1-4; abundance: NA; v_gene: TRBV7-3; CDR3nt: TGTGCCAGCAGCTTTCCCAGTACAACTAATGAAAAACTGTTTTTT; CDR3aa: CASSFPSTTNEKLFF
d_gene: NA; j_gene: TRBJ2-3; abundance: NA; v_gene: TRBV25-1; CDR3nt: TGTGCCAGCAGTCTTACTACCACCCCAGGGTATTTT; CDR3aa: CASSLTTTPGYF
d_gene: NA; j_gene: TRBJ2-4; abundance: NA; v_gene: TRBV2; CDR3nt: TGTGCCAGCAGTTCGAACAGGGAGGGCATTCAGTACTTC; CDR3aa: CASSSNREGIQYF